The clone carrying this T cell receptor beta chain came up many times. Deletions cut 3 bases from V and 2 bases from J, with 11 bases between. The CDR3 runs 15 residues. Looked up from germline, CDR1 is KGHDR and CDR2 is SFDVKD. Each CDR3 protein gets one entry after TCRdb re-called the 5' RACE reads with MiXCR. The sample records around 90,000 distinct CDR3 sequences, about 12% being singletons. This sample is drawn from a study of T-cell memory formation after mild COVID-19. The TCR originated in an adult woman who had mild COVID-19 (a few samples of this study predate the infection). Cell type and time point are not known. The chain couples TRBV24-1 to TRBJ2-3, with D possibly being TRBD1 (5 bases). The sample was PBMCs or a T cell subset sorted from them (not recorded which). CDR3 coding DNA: TGTGCCACCAGTGATGAGGACAAAAACACAGATACGCAGTATTTT. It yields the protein CATSDEDKNTDTQYF.